The 27 T cell receptor beta chains below were found in one sample sequenced in a study of blood T cells in healthy people across ages. A sample-barcoded 5' primer and a J-beta primer mix were used in a second PCR of roughly 6 to 11 cycles. TCRdb analysed the 5' RACE reads with MiXCR anew, one entry per CDR3 protein. The table lists approximately 290,000 distinct CDR3 sequences, 25% to 30% of them singletons. The sequencing input was blood. All receptors derive from an older woman in good health.

This clonotype is classed as medium-sized. The chain carries TRBV6-4 and TRBJ2-1; TRBD1 aligns across 7 bases. The V and J ends lost 6 bases and 5 bases, in that order; junction bases with no gene match: 10. Germline lookup yields CDR1 MRHNA and CDR2 SNTAGT. The CDR3 sequence is 15 residues long. The CDR3 spells CASSLQGMKNNEQFF. DNA of the CDR3: TGTGCCAGCAGCTTACAGGGGATGAAAAACAATGAGCAGTTCTTC.

The gene calls are TRBV20-1 and TRBJ2-3; D perhaps matches TRBD1 (6 bases). The germline V gene has CDR1 DFQATT and CDR2 SNEGSKA (reference sequence). The germline V and J ends were trimmed by 0 bases and 4 bases, with 14 bases remaining between them. This CDR3 comprises 15 residues. CDR3 bases: TGCAGTGCTAGAGATTACAGGGACCGGGCAGATACGCAGTATTTT. Protein sequence: CSARDYRDRADTQYF.

The chain recombines TRBV25-1 with TRBJ1-2; the D is unclear. Germline CDR1 MGHDK, CDR2 SYGVNS. This CDR3 is 14 amino acids long. V shed 6 bases and J shed 0 bases, with 11 bases lying between them. The CDR3 loop is CASRAPGANYGYTF. The CDR3 bases are TGTGCCAGCAGAGCACCGGGAGCTAACTATGGCTACACCTTC.

This rearrangement joins TRBV7-2 to TRBJ1-5; D is possibly TRBD1 (5 bases). Deletions cut 6 bases from V and 7 bases from J, with 13 bases between. CDR3 length equals 13 residues. The germline gives CDR1 SGHTA, CDR2 FQGNSA. CDR3: CASSPRVGQPQHF. Written as DNA, the CDR3 is TGTGCCAGCAGTCCCAGGGTCGGACAGCCCCAGCATTTT.

As to this clonotype: An end of the junction differs from the germline gene, which may be a read error. The chain links TRBV12-3 or TRBV12-4 to TRBJ2-3; 8 bases fit TRBD2. The length of the CDR3 is 18 residues. This CDR3 is CASSLGAPTSGLTGTQYF. CDR3 nucleotide sequence: TGTGCCAGCAGTTTGGGTGCCCCAACTAGCGGCCTCACAGGTACGCAGTATTTT.

The table lists this clonotype with many counts. The V and J genes are TRBV2 and TRBJ2-7, with TRBD1 identical over 8 bases. V lost 7 bases, J lost 5 bases, and 10 bases stayed unmatched. CDR3 length: 14 amino acids. CDR1 SNHLY and CDR2 FYNNEI come from the germline V gene. CDR3 region: CASNPQGVFNEQYF. CDR3 DNA: TGTGCCAGCAACCCACAGGGGGTCTTCAACGAGCAGTACTTC.

The CDR3 protein is CATSAFSFNEQFF. As DNA, the CDR3 is TGTGCCACCAGTGCCTTTAGCTTCAATGAGCAGTTCTTC. J is TRBJ2-1 and V is TRBV24-1; D unresolved. V gave up 5 bases and J gave up 6 bases, with 10 bases separating them. The CDR3 has 13 residues. Germline V gene lookup returns CDR1 KGHDR and CDR2 SFDVKD.

This clonotype came up a few times. The J gene is TRBJ1-1, the V gene TRBV12-3 or TRBV12-4, with 7 nucleotides matching TRBD1. The CDR3 totals 14 residues. V trimming: 5 bases; J trimming: 1 base; junction bases outside the gene matches: 4. The CDR3, as DNA: TGTGCCAGCAGTGTCAGGGGGGAGAACACTGAAGCTTTCTTT. This gives the protein CASSVRGENTEAFF.

V is TRBV10-3 and J is TRBJ2-5, with D possibly TRBD2 on 6 matching bases. With the DNA end fitting TRBJ2-7 better, the J assignment may be wrong. The CDR3 spans 13 residues. Germline lookup yields CDR1 ENHRY and CDR2 SYGVKD. The chain's CDR3 is CAITGGSVYEQYF. The CDR3 DNA follows: TGTGCCATTACCGGGGGTTCGGTCTACGAGCAGTACTTC.

This chain joins TRBV7-2 and TRBJ2-6; a possible D gene is TRBD1 (6 bases). V lost 8 bases and J 3 bases, leaving 11 bases between the germline ends. This CDR3 region has 14 residues. CDR1 and CDR2 (germline): SGHTA, FQGNSA. The CDR3 bases are TGTGCCAGCCACAGGGAAAGTGGGGCCAACGTCCTGACTTTC. Its translation is CASHRESGANVLTF.

This clonotype was recorded at least ten times. The chain links TRBV6-6 to TRBJ2-2; D is uncertain. Germline V gene data show CDR1 as MNHNY and CDR2 as SVGAGI (reference sequence). The CDR3 has 10 amino acids. V lost 8 bases, J lost 5 bases, and 3 bases lay in between. The CDR3 DNA follows: TGTGCCAGCTCAACCGGGGAGCTGTTTTTT. It is translated as CASSTGELFF.

In its sample, this clonotype was seen many times. The chain has TRBV3-1 and TRBJ2-1; D might be TRBD1 (5 bases). CDR3 length equals 16 residues. Germline values: CDR1 LGHDT, CDR2 YNNKEL (reference sequence). Between the trimmed V and J ends, which lost 1 base and 2 bases, there was a span of 12 bases. The CDR3 reads CASSQGTPRPYNEQFF. In nucleotides, the CDR3 is TGTGCCAGCAGCCAAGGGACACCTCGGCCCTACAATGAGCAGTTCTTC.

This clonotype was observed a handful of times. V gene TRBV25-1 combines with J gene TRBJ1-5, with D uncertain. Germline lookup yields CDR1 MGHDK and CDR2 SYGVNS. The CDR3 consists of 13 residues. The germline V and J ends were trimmed by 3 bases and 5 bases, with 8 bases remaining between them. The CDR3 is CASSEPGDQPQHF. DNA for the CDR3: TGTGCCAGCAGTGAGCCCGGGGATCAGCCCCAGCATTTT.

This clonotype came up a few times. The V call is TRBV29-1, the J call TRBJ1-4, with 7 bases that match TRBD1. V trimming: 7 bases; J trimming: 6 bases; junction bases outside the gene matches: 11. In germline, CDR1 is SQVTM, CDR2 ANQGSEA. This CDR3 is built from 14 residues. The CDR3, as DNA: TGCAGCGCCTCAGACAGGGACAGTTATGAAAAACTGTTTTTT. Amino acids: CSASDRDSYEKLFF.

The rearrangement links TRBV29-1 to TRBJ1-2; no clear D. The germline gives CDR1 SQVTM, CDR2 ANQGSEA. Deletions cut 3 bases from V and 0 bases from J, with 8 bases between. This CDR3 is built from 13 residues. The CDR3: CSVDDNTNYGYTF. CDR3 sequence (DNA): TGCAGCGTTGATGACAACACTAACTATGGCTACACCTTC.

This clonotype turned up a few times. V usage is TRBV29-1 and J usage is TRBJ1-1; no clear D gene. V lost 4 bases, J lost 7 bases, and 7 bases lay in between. Germline V gene data show CDR1 as SQVTM and CDR2 as ANQGSEA. The CDR3 loop spans 10 amino acids. The CDR3 protein is CSVGHLEAFF. The CDR3 coding sequence is TGCAGCGTTGGCCACCTTGAAGCTTTCTTT.

This clonotype appeared many times. The genes are TRBV7-9 and TRBJ2-2, with D maybe TRBD1 (5 bases). Trimming stripped 4 bases from V and 3 bases from J, with 6 bases between. CDR1 and CDR2 (germline): SEHNR, FQNEAQ (reference sequence). This CDR3 has 13 amino acids. The CDR3 spells CASSSGYTGELFF. CDR3 bases: TGTGCCAGCAGCTCAGGGTACACCGGGGAGCTGTTTTTT.

This chain links TRBV30 with TRBJ2-2; no clear D. V was cut by 5 bases and J by 1 base, with 5 bases left in between. The CDR3 is made up of 12 amino acids. The germline V gene encodes CDR1 GTSNPN and CDR2 SVGIG (reference sequence). Here the CDR3 DNA reads TGTGCCTGGTACGGGAACACCGGGGAGCTGTTTTTT. Protein: CAWYGNTGELFF.

V and J are TRBV5-1 and TRBJ1-4, with no clear D. V shed 0 bases and J shed 8 bases, with 11 bases lying between them. Germline lookup yields CDR1 SGHRS and CDR2 YFSETQ. The CDR3 has 14 amino acids. The CDR3 DNA follows: TGCGCCAGCAGCTTGGGTGTGAGTGGCGAAAAACTGTTTTTT. This sequence encodes CASSLGVSGEKLFF.

Details on this clonotype: A much larger clone lies one base from this, so it may be a read error. V usage is TRBV27 and J usage is TRBJ1-1; no reliable D call. The CDR3 covers 11 residues. V was shortened by 6 bases and J by 2 bases, with 4 bases between the two germline ends. Germline V gives CDR1 MNHEY, CDR2 SMNVEV (reference sequence). The CDR3 region is CASRFNTEAFF. As DNA, the CDR3 is TGTGCCAGCAGGTTTAACACTGAAGCTTTCTTT.

This clonotype has a count of ten or more. The CDR3 sequence: CASSQAQGLNRAGADTQYF. The DNA of the CDR3 is TGCGCCAGCAGCCAAGCCCAGGGGTTGAACAGGGCGGGTGCAGATACGCAGTATTTT. J is TRBJ2-3 and V is TRBV4-1; D perhaps matches TRBD1 (6 bases). V gave up 1 base and J gave up 4 bases, with 24 bases separating them. CDR3 size: 19 residues. The germline V gene has CDR1 MGHRA and CDR2 YSYEKL.

J is TRBJ1-1 and V is TRBV14; the match to TRBD1 covers 7 bases. The CDR3 totals 14 residues. The germline V gene encodes CDR1 SGHDN and CDR2 FVKESK. V shed 8 bases and J 0 bases; nucleotides not matched to a gene: 6. This CDR3 reads CASGDRAMNTEAFF. The CDR3 nucleotides are TGTGCCAGCGGAGACAGGGCCATGAACACTGAAGCTTTCTTT.

This clonotype was detected many times. The chain combines TRBV4-3 with TRBJ2-1, with D uncertain. V lost 4 bases, J lost 6 bases, and 16 bases lay in between. In germline, CDR1 is LGHNA, CDR2 YSLEER. The CDR3 has 15 amino acids. CDR3 in amino acids: CASSPEFNRPNEQFF. The CDR3 DNA reads TGCGCCAGCAGCCCCGAATTCAACCGCCCCAATGAGCAGTTCTTC.

The rearrangement links TRBV4-1 to TRBJ2-2, with D hard to call. In germline, CDR1 is MGHRA, CDR2 YSYEKL. This CDR3 is built from 16 residues. Trimming removed 4 bases at V and 3 bases at J, with 15 bases between. This CDR3 is CASSPRLSPYTGELFF. CDR3 bases: TGCGCCAGCAGCCCCCGACTCTCTCCCTACACCGGGGAGCTGTTTTTT.

At least ten counts were recorded for this clonotype. The chain carries TRBV27 and TRBJ2-5, with 13 nucleotides matching TRBD2. The CDR3 covers 17 residues. From germline, CDR1 is MNHEY and CDR2 SMNVEV (reference sequence). J gave up 3 bases and V 2 bases, and 6 bases lay outside the gene matches. The CDR3 spells CASSLSGLAGAKETQYF. In DNA, the CDR3 is TGTGCCAGCAGTTTAAGCGGACTAGCGGGAGCAAAAGAGACCCAGTACTTC.

In this sample, this clonotype turned up a few times. The genes are TRBV3-1 and TRBJ1-6; TRBD1 agrees at 8 bases. Germline V gene lookup returns CDR1 LGHDT and CDR2 YNNKEL (reference sequence). V lost 6 bases to trimming and J lost 2 bases; unmatched junction nucleotides: 3. The CDR3 totals 15 residues. The CDR3 sequence: CASSQDRAYNSPLHF. CDR3 DNA: TGTGCCAGCAGTCAGGACAGGGCCTATAATTCACCCCTCCACTTT.

The gene calls are TRBV3-1 and TRBJ2-1; D unclear. This CDR3 spans 14 amino acids. Per germline, CDR1 LGHDT and CDR2 YNNKEL (reference sequence). The V end lost 1 base, the J end lost 5 bases, and 9 bases lay between the germline ends. The DNA for the CDR3 is TGTGCCAGCAGCCAAGGGTACAGCCACAATGAGCAGTTCTTC. Translation: CASSQGYSHNEQFF.